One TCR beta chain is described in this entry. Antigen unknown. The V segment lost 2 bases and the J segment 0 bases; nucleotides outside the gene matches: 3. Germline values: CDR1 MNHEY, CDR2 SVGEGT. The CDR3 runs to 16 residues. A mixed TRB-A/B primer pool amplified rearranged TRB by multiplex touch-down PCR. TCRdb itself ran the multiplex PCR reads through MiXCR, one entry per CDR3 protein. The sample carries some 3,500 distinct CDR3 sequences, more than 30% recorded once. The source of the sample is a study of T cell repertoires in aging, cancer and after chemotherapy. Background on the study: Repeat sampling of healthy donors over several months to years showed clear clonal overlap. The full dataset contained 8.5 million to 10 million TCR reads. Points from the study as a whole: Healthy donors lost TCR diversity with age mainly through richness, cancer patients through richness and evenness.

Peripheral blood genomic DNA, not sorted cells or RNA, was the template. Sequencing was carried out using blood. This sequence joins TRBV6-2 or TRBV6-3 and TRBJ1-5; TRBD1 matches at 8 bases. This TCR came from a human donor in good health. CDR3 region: CASSYDRGYSNQPQHF. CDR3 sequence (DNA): TGTGCCAGCAGTTACGACAGGGGCTATAGCAATCAGCCCCAGCATTTT.